This T cell receptor beta chain appears in the sequencing data of a study of CD8 T cells in ankylosing spondylitis. Overall study findings and caveats: The study looked at matched synovial fluid samples from ankylosing spondylitis patients. Disease-linked clones were reported to be significantly enriched there. A number of the motif variants had already been described in reactive arthritis synovial fluid and blood. The study identified a TCR beta motif of several highly homologous variants that appeared characteristic of ankylosing spondylitis blood. Disease-linked clones bore a CD8+ phenotype, appearing relatively rarely in peripheral blood.

As the method for making TCR beta libraries, quantitative 5'-RACE with molecular barcodes was used. MiXCR was run by TCRdb on the 5' RACE reads, yielding one entry per CDR3 protein. The repertoire holds about 510,000 distinct CDR3 sequences, with approximately 5% as singletons. This CDR3 comprises 12 residues. Germline lookup yields CDR1 SQVTM and CDR2 ANQGSEA. Trimming took 1 base from V and 11 from J, leaving 14 bases between them. With respect to this clonotype: Its target is unknown.

The chain joins TRBV29-1 to TRBJ1-2; D uncertain. The sequence was obtained from a male donor with ankylosing spondylitis. The sequencing input was blood, either unsorted or a sorted T cell fraction (not recorded which). This CDR3 reads CSVEGAALIYTF. CDR3 in DNA: TGCAGCGTTGAAGGGGCGGCGCTGATTTACACCTTC.